What follows is one T cell receptor beta chain and its context. In assigning cohorts, the study relied on participant-reported clinical history. The sample comes from a study of blood T cell repertoires in COVID-19. As for the study in general: Acute-phase and convalescent COVID-19 samples originated in the United States, Italy and Spain. Sources were T cells, B-cell-depleted T cells, or PBMCs; the material itself was cDNA or gDNA.

CDR1 is SNHLY and CDR2 is FYNNEI in the germline V gene. CDR3 size: 13 residues. Deletions cut 7 bases from V and 1 base from J, with 10 bases between. In the authors' workflow: Researchers report that nucleated cell counts were estimated from reference gene primer amplification. Assay: immunoSEQ multiplex PCR; the TCRdb copy retains only in-frame clones and omits some. That table is the source of V, J and clone size, and D and trimming were worked out from the DNA. In the table there are hundreds of thousands of clones, nearly 90% of which are singletons. The TCR comes from a woman in her 30s with acute COVID-19. The chain combines TRBV2 with TRBJ1-1; D is unclear. The specimen sequenced was PBMCs or T cells enriched from blood (not recorded which). The CDR3 region has the DNA TGTGCCAGCATGGGGAGGGAGAACACTGAAGCTTTCTTT. Translating it yields CASMGRENTEAFF.